These T cell receptor beta chains were read from a single sample in a study of shared clonotypes between healthy human individuals. TCRdb's table, derived via immunoSEQ multiplex PCR, lists solely in-frame clones and lacks some. The sample records approximately 2.1 million clones, approximately 93% being singletons. The sequencing input was naive CD4+ T cells from PBMCs. The receptors shown here come from a man between 18 and 35 years old in good health. Some clones in this sample may be carry-over from other donors' samples. Both conserved end residues are part of each CDR3. D genes are given only for firm matches. Only part of the rows carry a size: once, few, many, or a class if the clone is expanded.

TGTGCCAGCAGCCTCTACAGGGTCTATGACACTGAAGCTTTCTTT	CASSLYRVYDTEAFF	TRBV11-2	.	.	TRBJ1-1
TGTGCCAGCAGACCCGGACAGGGTTTGGGTTACGAGCAGTACTTC	CASRPGQGLGYEQYF	TRBV7-2	TRBD1	.	TRBJ2-7
TGTGCCAGCAGCGCACCGGGACAAGCCCGTGAAAAACTGTTTTTT	CASSAPGQAREKLFF	TRBV9	.	few	TRBJ1-4
TGTGCCAGTAGTATTCAGAGCAATCAGCCCCAGCATTTT	CASSIQSNQPQHF	TRBV19	.	.	TRBJ1-5
TGTGCCAGCAGCTTGTATTTGAGCGGGAGAAGCACAGATACGCAGTATTTT	CASSLYLSGRSTDTQYF	TRBV5-6	TRBD2	.	TRBJ2-3
TGTGCCAGCAGCCAAGATCTGGGGCATGGCTACACCTTC	CASSQDLGHGYTF	TRBV14	.	.	TRBJ1-2
TGCGCCAGCAGCCAAGATCCCGCGGGGACTAGCAGGGCCGGGGAGCTGTTTTTT	CASSQDPAGTSRAGELFF	TRBV4-3	TRBD2	.	TRBJ2-2
TGTGCCAGCAGTCAAACCACAGGGGCCGCTGAAGCTTTCTTT	CASSQTTGAAEAFF	TRBV6-1	TRBD1	once	TRBJ1-1
TGTGCCAGCAGCGTAGTTGGGGGCGGCTACAATGAGCAGTTCTTC	CASSVVGGGYNEQFF	TRBV9	.	.	TRBJ2-1
TGCGCCAGCAGCTCGACAGGTGAAGAGACCCAGTACTTC	CASSSTGEETQYF	TRBV5-1	.	.	TRBJ2-5